This is a list of T cell receptor beta chains from one sample in a study of blood T cell repertoires in COVID-19. Libraries were prepared by immunoSEQ multiplex PCR; TCRdb keeps only in-frame clonotypes and omits some of them. The data hold around 91,000 clones, with under 85% observed a single time. The sample comprised peripheral blood. Receptors were obtained from a human donor in a cohort sampled during active COVID-19. The CDR3 runs from the conserved cysteine through the conserved F or W. Fields, in order: clone size, V gene, J gene, D gene, CDR3 protein, CDR3 DNA. D genes are given only for firm matches. Not all rows give a size; the values are once, few, many and, for expanded clones, a class.

size: .
V: TRBV9
J: TRBJ2-5
D: .
CDR3: CASSVAGAVQGETQYF
DNA: TGTGCCAGCAGCGTAGCTGGGGCGGTACAGGGTGAGACCCAGTACTTC

size: .
V: TRBV18
J: TRBJ1-5
D: .
CDR3: CASSPTQGNNQPQHF
DNA: TGTGCCAGCTCACCAACACAGGGAAACAATCAGCCCCAGCATTTT

size: .
V: TRBV28
J: TRBJ1-2
D: .
CDR3: CASSSPSSPYGYTF
DNA: TGTGCCAGCAGTTCGCCTTCGAGTCCCTATGGCTACACCTTC

size: .
V: TRBV29-1
J: TRBJ1-5
D: TRBD1
CDR3: CSVARDRGQPQHF
DNA: TGCAGCGTCGCCCGGGACAGGGGTCAGCCCCAGCATTTT

size: once
V: TRBV7-6
J: TRBJ2-1
D: TRBD2
CDR3: CASSSQAGGDPNNEQFF
DNA: TGTGCCAGCAGCTCCCAAGCGGGAGGGGACCCAAACAATGAGCAGTTCTTC

size: .
V: TRBV5-8
J: TRBJ1-5
D: TRBD1
CDR3: CASSFDGTGGSNQPQHF
DNA: TGTGCCAGCAGCTTTGACGGGACAGGGGGTAGCAATCAGCCCCAGCATTTT

size: .
V: TRBV7-2
J: TRBJ2-1
D: .
CDR3: CASSFQGGGYNEQFF
DNA: TGTGCCAGCAGCTTTCAGGGAGGGGGCTACAATGAGCAGTTCTTC

size: .
V: TRBV18
J: TRBJ2-3
D: TRBD2
CDR3: CASSQSGSWTDTQYF
DNA: TGTGCCAGCTCACAGAGCGGGAGCTGGACAGATACGCAGTATTTT

size: .
V: TRBV7-2
J: TRBJ2-5
D: .
CDR3: CASSLWGRASGQETQYF
DNA: TGTGCCAGCAGCTTATGGGGGCGAGCTAGCGGACAAGAGACCCAGTACTTC

size: .
V: TRBV9
J: TRBJ2-7
D: TRBD1
CDR3: CASSAGEGQKLYEQYF
DNA: TGTGCCAGCAGCGCCGGAGAGGGACAGAAATTATACGAGCAGTACTTC

size: .
V: TRBV4-3
J: TRBJ2-1
D: .
CDR3: CASSQDRTAGAYNEQFF
DNA: TGCGCCAGCAGCCAAGATCGAACAGCGGGCGCCTACAATGAGCAGTTCTTC

size: .
V: TRBV6-8
J: TRBJ2-2
D: .
CDR3: CASSSARRGGELFF
DNA: TGTGCCAGCAGTTCTGCCCGGAGGGGCGGGGAGCTGTTTTTT

size: .
V: TRBV18
J: TRBJ2-1
D: .
CDR3: CASSPPRGAGDFSYNEQFF
DNA: TGTGCCAGCTCACCCCCAAGGGGGGCGGGAGACTTCTCGTACAATGAGCAGTTCTTC

size: .
V: TRBV6-2/TRBV6-3
J: TRBJ2-7
D: TRBD1
CDR3: CASSPLGQGYEQYF
DNA: TGTGCCAGCAGTCCACTCGGACAGGGCTACGAGCAGTACTTC

size: .
V: TRBV7-8
J: TRBJ2-1
D: TRBD2
CDR3: CASSLGPLAGDEQFF
DNA: TGTGCCAGCAGCTTAGGGCCTCTAGCGGGAGATGAGCAGTTCTTC

size: once
V: TRBV19
J: TRBJ1-5
D: TRBD1
CDR3: CASSSHRGVNQPQHF
DNA: TGTGCCAGTAGTAGCCACAGGGGCGTAAACCAGCCCCAGCATTTT

size: .
V: TRBV27
J: TRBJ1-4
D: .
CDR3: CASSPGPGHSFGFRDEKLFF
DNA: TGTGCCAGCAGTCCGGGACCGGGACATTCCTTTGGGTTTAGAGATGAAAAACTGTTTTTT

size: .
V: TRBV4-2
J: TRBJ2-7
D: TRBD1
CDR3: CASSQDPGQAYEQYF
DNA: TGTGCCAGCAGCCAAGATCCAGGACAGGCCTACGAGCAGTACTTC

size: .
V: TRBV10-3
J: TRBJ2-5
D: .
CDR3: CAISGRGDQETQYF
DNA: TGTGCCATCAGTGGGAGGGGAGACCAAGAGACCCAGTACTTC

size: once
V: TRBV27
J: TRBJ1-2
D: .
CDR3: CASSLRGIYGYTF
DNA: TGTGCCAGCAGTTTACGGGGGATCTATGGCTACACCTTC

size: .
V: TRBV7-9
J: TRBJ2-3
D: TRBD2
CDR3: CASSRTSGSADTQYF
DNA: TGTGCCAGCAGCCGGACTAGCGGGAGCGCAGATACGCAGTATTTT

size: .
V: TRBV7-2
J: TRBJ1-5
D: .
CDR3: CASSPQWGEWAQHF
DNA: TGTGCCAGCAGCCCTCAGTGGGGGGAATGGGCCCAGCATTTT

size: .
V: TRBV27
J: TRBJ2-3
D: .
CDR3: CASRNPAKGLADTQYF
DNA: TGTGCCAGCAGAAATCCAGCCAAGGGGCTCGCAGATACGCAGTATTTT

size: .
V: TRBV5-4
J: TRBJ2-1
D: .
CDR3: CASSDPRQGGNEQFF
DNA: TGTGCCAGCAGCGACCCGAGACAGGGAGGCAATGAGCAGTTCTTC

size: few
V: TRBV11-2
J: TRBJ2-2
D: TRBD1
CDR3: CASSKRQGKFTGELFF
DNA: TGTGCCAGCAGCAAACGACAGGGAAAGTTCACCGGGGAGCTGTTTTTT

size: .
V: TRBV6-2/TRBV6-3
J: TRBJ2-2
D: TRBD2
CDR3: CASSGLAPKGTGELFF
DNA: TGTGCCAGCAGTGGACTAGCCCCTAAGGGAACCGGGGAGCTGTTTTTT

size: once
V: TRBV19
J: TRBJ1-1
D: .
CDR3: CASSIRGEGRAFF
DNA: TGTGCCAGTAGTATAAGAGGGGAAGGGAGGGCTTTCTTT

size: .
V: TRBV4-3
J: TRBJ2-2
D: .
CDR3: CASSQAVIAGNTGELFF
DNA: TGCGCCAGCAGCCAAGCAGTCATCGCGGGAAACACCGGGGAGCTGTTTTTT

size: .
V: TRBV19
J: TRBJ1-6
D: .
CDR3: CASSETRELIAPLHF
DNA: TGTGCCAGTAGTGAGACACGGGAACTAATTGCGCCCCTCCACTTT

size: .
V: TRBV5-1
J: TRBJ2-3
D: .
CDR3: CASSLGLVVADTQYF
DNA: TGCGCCAGCAGCTTGGGACTAGTTGTGGCAGATACGCAGTATTTT

size: .
V: TRBV7-2
J: TRBJ1-1
D: .
CDR3: CASSLARNTEAFF
DNA: TGTGCCAGCAGCTTAGCGAGGAACACTGAAGCTTTCTTT

size: .
V: TRBV28
J: TRBJ1-2
D: TRBD1
CDR3: CASSFGRGRGDYGYTF
DNA: TGTGCCAGCAGTTTCGGCAGGGGGCGCGGGGACTATGGCTACACCTTC

size: .
V: TRBV6-5
J: TRBJ2-7
D: .
CDR3: CASSYGHFYEQYF
DNA: TGTGCCAGCAGTTACGGACACTTCTACGAGCAGTACTTC

size: .
V: TRBV29-1
J: TRBJ2-5
D: TRBD2
CDR3: CSVAPGGETQYF
DNA: TGCAGCGTCGCTCCGGGGGGAGAGACCCAGTACTTC

size: few
V: TRBV27
J: TRBJ1-2
D: .
CDR3: CASTYVAGGGGYTF
DNA: TGTGCCAGCACCTATGTGGCGGGGGGCGGTGGCTACACCTTC

size: .
V: TRBV7-9
J: TRBJ2-7
D: TRBD2
CDR3: CASSLLAGGWEQYF
DNA: TGTGCCAGCAGCTTACTAGCGGGAGGGTGGGAGCAGTACTTC

size: .
V: TRBV5-1
J: TRBJ2-1
D: TRBD2
CDR3: CASSREIAGLGYNEQFF
DNA: TGCGCCAGCTCCCGGGAGATAGCGGGACTCGGGTACAATGAGCAGTTCTTC

size: .
V: TRBV19
J: TRBJ1-2
D: .
CDR3: CASSIGIFGEINYGYTF
DNA: TGTGCCAGTAGTATAGGAATCTTTGGGGAGATTAACTATGGCTACACCTTC

size: .
V: TRBV24-1
J: TRBJ2-1
D: .
CDR3: CATSDSSGNNEQFF
DNA: TGTGCCACCAGTGATTCCAGCGGCAACAATGAGCAGTTCTTC

size: .
V: TRBV9
J: TRBJ2-6
D: TRBD1
CDR3: CASSIQDRGPSGANVLTF
DNA: TGTGCCAGCAGCATCCAGGACAGGGGCCCCTCTGGGGCCAACGTCCTGACTTTC